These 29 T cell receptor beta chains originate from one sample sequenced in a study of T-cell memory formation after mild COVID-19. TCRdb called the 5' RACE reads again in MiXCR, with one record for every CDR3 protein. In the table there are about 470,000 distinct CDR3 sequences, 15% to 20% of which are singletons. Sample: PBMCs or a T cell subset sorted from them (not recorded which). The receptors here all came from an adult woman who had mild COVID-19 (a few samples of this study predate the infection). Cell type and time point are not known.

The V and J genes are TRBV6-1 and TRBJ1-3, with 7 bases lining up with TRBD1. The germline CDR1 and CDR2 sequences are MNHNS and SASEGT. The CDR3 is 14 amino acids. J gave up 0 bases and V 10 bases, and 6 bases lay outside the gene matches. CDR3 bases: TGTGCCACCCTGGACAGGAGCTCTGGAAACACCATATATTTT. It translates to CATLDRSSGNTIYF.

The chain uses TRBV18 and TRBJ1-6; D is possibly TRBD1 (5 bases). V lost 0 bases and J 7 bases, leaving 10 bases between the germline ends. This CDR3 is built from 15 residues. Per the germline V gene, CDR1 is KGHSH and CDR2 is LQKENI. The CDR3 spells CASSPPRGGNSPLHF. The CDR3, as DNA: TGTGCCAGCTCACCACCCCGCGGGGGGAATTCACCCCTCCACTTT.

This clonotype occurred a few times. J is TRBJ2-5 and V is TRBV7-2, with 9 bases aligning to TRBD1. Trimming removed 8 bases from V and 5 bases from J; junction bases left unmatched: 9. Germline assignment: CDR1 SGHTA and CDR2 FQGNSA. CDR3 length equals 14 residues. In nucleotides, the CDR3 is TGTGCCAGCCGCATACAGGGGGCCGTGGAGACCCAGTACTTC. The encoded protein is CASRIQGAVETQYF.

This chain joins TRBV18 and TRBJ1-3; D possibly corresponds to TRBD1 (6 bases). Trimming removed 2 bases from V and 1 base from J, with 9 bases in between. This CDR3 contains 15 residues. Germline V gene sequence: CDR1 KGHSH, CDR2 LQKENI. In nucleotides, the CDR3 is TGTGCCAGCTCACCATCCGGACAGTCTGGAAACACCATATATTTT. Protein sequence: CASSPSGQSGNTIYF.

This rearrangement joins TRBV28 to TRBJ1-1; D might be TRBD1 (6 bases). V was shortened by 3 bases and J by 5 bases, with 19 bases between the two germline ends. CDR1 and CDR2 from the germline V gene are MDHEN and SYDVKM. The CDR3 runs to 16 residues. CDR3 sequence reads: CASSFITQGPGTEAFF. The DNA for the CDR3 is TGTGCCAGCAGTTTCATTACCCAGGGGCCGGGGACTGAAGCTTTCTTT.

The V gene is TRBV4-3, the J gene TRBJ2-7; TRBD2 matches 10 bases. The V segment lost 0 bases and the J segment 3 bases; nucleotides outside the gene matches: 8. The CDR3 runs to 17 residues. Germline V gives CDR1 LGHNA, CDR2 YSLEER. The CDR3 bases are TGCGCCAGCAGCCAAGATAGGAGTTCTAGCGGGAGCTACGAGCAGTACTTC. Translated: CASSQDRSSSGSYEQYF.

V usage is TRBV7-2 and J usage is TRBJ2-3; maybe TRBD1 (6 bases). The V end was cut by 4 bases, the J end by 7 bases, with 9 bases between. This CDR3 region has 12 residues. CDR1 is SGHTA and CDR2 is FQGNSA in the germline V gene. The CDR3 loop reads CASSSRGNTQYF. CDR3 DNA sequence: TGTGCCAGCAGCTCCAGGGGAAATACGCAGTATTTT.

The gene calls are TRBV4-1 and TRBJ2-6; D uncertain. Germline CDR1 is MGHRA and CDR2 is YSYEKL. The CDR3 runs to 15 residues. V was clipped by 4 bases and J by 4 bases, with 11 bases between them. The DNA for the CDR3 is TGCGCCAGCAGCCCCCTGGGTGAGGGGGCCAACGTCCTGACTTTC. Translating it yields CASSPLGEGANVLTF.

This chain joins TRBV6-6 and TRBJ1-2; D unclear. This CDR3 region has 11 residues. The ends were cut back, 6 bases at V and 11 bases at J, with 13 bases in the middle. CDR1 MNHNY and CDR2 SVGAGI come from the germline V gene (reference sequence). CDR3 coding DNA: TGTGCCAGCAGCCTTATGCGGGGTTACACCTTC. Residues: CASSLMRGYTF.

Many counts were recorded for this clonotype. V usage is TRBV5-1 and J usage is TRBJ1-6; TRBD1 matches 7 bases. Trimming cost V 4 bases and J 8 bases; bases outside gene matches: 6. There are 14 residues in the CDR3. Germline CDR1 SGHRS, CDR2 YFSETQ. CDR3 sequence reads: CASSRQGRDSPLHF. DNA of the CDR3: TGCGCCAGCAGCCGACAGGGTCGGGATTCACCCCTCCACTTT.

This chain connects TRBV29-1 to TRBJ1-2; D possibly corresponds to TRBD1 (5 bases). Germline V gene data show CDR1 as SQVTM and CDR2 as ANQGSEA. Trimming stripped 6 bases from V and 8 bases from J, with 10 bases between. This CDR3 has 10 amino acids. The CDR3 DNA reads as TGCAGCGTGCGGGGGGAAGGCTACACCTTC. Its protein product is CSVRGEGYTF.

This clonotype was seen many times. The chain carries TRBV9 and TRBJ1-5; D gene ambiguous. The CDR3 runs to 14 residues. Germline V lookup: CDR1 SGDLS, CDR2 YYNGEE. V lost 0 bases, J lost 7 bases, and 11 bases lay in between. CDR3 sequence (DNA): TGTGCCAGCAGCGTAGATGGGTCGGGGCAGCCCCAGCATTTT. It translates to CASSVDGSGQPQHF.

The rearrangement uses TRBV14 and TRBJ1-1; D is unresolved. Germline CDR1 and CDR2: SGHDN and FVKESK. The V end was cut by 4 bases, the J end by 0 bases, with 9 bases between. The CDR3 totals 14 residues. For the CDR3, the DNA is TGTGCCAGCAGCCCTCAACTTATGAACACTGAAGCTTTCTTT. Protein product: CASSPQLMNTEAFF.

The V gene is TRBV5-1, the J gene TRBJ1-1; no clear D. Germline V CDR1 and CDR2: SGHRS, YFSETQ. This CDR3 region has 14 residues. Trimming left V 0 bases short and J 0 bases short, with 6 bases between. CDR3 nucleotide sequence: TGCGCCAGCAGCTTGGAAGCGGTGAACACTGAAGCTTTCTTT. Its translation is CASSLEAVNTEAFF.

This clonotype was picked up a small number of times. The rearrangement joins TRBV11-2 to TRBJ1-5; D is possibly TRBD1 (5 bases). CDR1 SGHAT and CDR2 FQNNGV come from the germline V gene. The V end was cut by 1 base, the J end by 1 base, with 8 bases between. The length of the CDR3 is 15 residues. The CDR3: CASSLAWGSNQPQHF. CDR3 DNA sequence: TGTGCCAGCAGCTTAGCCTGGGGGAGCAATCAGCCCCAGCATTTT.

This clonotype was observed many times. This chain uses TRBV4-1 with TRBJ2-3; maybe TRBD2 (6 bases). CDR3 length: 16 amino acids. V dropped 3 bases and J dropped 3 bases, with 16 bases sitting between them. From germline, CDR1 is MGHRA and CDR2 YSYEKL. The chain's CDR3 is CASSQPGRGGTDTQYF. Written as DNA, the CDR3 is TGCGCCAGCAGCCAGCCCGGGAGAGGCGGAACAGATACGCAGTATTTT.

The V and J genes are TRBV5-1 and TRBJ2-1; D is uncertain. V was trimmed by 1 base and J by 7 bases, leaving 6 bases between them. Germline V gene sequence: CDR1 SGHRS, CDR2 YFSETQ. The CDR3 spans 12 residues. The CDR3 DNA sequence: TGCGCCAGCAGCTTGAACCGTAATGAGCAGTTCTTC. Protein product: CASSLNRNEQFF.

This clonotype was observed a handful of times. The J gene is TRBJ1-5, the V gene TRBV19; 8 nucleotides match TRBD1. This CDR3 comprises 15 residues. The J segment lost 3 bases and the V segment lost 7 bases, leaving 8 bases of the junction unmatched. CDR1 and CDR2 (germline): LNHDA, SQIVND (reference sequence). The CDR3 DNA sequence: TGTGCCAGTACTCTAGGACAGGGAATCAATCAGCCCCAGCATTTT. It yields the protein CASTLGQGINQPQHF.

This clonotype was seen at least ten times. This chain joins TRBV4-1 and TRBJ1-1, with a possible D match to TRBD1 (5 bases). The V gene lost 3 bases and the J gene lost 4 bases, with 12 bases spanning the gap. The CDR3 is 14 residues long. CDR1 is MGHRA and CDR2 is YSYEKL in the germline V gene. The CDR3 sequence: CASSQNSRVTEAFF. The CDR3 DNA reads TGCGCCAGCAGCCAGAACAGCAGGGTCACTGAAGCTTTCTTT.

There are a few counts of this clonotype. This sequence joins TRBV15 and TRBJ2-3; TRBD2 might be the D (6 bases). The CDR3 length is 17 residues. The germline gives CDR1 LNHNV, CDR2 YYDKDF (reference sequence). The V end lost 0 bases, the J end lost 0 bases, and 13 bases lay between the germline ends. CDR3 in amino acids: CATSRDLKRASTDTQYF. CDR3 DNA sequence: TGTGCCACCAGCAGAGACCTAAAGCGGGCTAGCACAGATACGCAGTATTTT.

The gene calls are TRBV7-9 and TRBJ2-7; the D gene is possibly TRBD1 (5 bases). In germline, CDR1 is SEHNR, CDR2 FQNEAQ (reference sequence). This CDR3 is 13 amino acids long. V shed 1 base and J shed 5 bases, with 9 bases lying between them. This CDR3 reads CASSLVGENEQYF. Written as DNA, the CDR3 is TGTGCCAGCAGCTTAGTAGGGGAAAACGAGCAGTACTTC.

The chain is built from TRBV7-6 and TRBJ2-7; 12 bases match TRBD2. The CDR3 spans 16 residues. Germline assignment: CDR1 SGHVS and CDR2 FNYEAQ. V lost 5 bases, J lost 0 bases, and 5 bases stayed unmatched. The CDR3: CASSPGLAGPSYEQYF. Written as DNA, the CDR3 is TGTGCCAGCAGCCCTGGACTAGCGGGACCCTCCTACGAGCAGTACTTC.

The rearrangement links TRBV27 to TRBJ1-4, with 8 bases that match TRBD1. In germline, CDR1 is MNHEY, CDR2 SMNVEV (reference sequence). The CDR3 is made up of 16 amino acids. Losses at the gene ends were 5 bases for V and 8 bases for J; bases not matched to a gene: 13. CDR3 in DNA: TGTGCCAGCAGTCCTCATCTCGGACAGGGCCGCGAAAAACTGTTTTTT. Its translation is CASSPHLGQGREKLFF.

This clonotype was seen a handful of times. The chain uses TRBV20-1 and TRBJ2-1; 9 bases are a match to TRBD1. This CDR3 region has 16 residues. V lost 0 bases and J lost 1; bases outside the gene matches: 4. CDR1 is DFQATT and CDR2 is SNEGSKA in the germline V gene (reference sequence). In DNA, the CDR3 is TGCAGTGCTAGAGATCCGGGACAGGGATCCTACAATGAGCAGTTCTTC. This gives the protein CSARDPGQGSYNEQFF.

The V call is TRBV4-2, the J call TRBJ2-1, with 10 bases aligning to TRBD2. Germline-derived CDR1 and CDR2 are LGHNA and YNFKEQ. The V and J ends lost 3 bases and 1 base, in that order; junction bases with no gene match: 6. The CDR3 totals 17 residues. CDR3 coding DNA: TGTGCCAGCAGCCATTCCTCTAGCGGGAGTTCCTACAATGAGCAGTTCTTC. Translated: CASSHSSSGSSYNEQFF.

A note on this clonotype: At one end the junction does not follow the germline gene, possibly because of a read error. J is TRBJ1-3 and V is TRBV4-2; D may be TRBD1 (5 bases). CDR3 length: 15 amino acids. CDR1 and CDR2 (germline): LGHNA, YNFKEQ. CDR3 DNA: TGTGCCAGCAGCCAATCACAGGCCTCTGGAAACACAATATATTTT. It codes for CASSQSQASGNTIYF.

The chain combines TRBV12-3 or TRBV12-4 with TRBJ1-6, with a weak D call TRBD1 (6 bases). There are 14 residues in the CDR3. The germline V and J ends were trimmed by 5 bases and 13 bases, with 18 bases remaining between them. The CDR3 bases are TGTGCCAGCAGTGACCATCGAGGTAGGGGGCCCCTCCACTTT. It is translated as CASSDHRGRGPLHF.

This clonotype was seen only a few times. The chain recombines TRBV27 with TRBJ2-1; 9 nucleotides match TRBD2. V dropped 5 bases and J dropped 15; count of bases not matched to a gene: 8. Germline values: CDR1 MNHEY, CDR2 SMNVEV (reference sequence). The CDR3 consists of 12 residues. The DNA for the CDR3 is TGTGCCAGCAGTCCCCCTAGCGGGGAAACGTTCTTC. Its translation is CASSPPSGETFF.

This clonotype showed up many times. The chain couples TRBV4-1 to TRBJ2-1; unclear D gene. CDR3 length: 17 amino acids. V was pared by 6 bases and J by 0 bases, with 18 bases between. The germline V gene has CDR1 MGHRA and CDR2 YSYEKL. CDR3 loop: CASSRTRQLSSYNEQFF. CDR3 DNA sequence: TGCGCCAGCAGTCGAACAAGACAACTGAGCTCCTACAATGAGCAGTTCTTC.